This TCR beta chain is drawn from a study of blood T cell repertoires in COVID-19. At the level of the study: Italy, Spain and the United States were the sources of the convalescent and acute COVID-19 samples. Sample material is recorded as cDNA or gDNA derived from T cells, B-cell-depleted T cells, or PBMCs.

The authors' processing: Nucleated cell counts were estimated from reference gene primer amplification. Some clones are missing from TCRdb's copy, which holds only in-frame ones; the method was immunoSEQ multiplex PCR. The DNA gave D and trimming, while V, J and clone size come from that table. The data show about 46,000 clones, approximately 89% seen once. The CDR3 totals 13 residues. Germline V gene lookup returns CDR1 KGHSH and CDR2 LQKENI. Trimming left V 2 bases short and J 3 bases short, with 8 bases between. V is TRBV18 and J is TRBJ2-7; no clear D gene. What was sequenced was peripheral blood. The TCR originated in a human donor with active COVID-19. The donor label of this sample is uncertain. CDR3 protein: CASSPIQRYEQYF. The CDR3 bases are TGTGCCAGCTCACCAATTCAGCGCTACGAGCAGTACTTC.